This TCR beta chain was sequenced during a study of vaccination effects on CD4 cells after COVID-19. About this clone: Its antigen is undetermined.

Trimming shortened V by 1 base and J by 4 bases, and 5 bases separated the two germline ends. Germline CDR1 LNHDA, CDR2 SQIVND (reference sequence). The CDR3 covers 13 residues. Sequencing used immunoSEQ multiplex PCR; TCRdb keeps in-frame clones, though not all of them. The data contain under 30,000 clones, roughly 70% of them singletons. ViraFEST expansion of antigen-specific CD4+ T cells with viral peptide pools preceded sequencing. Cultured cells yielded isolated CD4+ T cells after more than nine days. Vaccinated participants had no history of SARS-CoV-2 infection and tested negative for nucleocapsid antibodies.

The gene calls are TRBV19 and TRBJ2-1; no clear D gene. This sequence was found in a human donor who received a COVID-19 vaccine. The sequencing used CD4+ T cells from PBMCs cultured with HCoV-NL63 spike peptides, collected before COVID-19 vaccination. The CDR3 DNA follows: TGTGCCAGTAGTATAGTTCGGTACAATGAGCAGTTCTTC. Its translation is CASSIVRYNEQFF.